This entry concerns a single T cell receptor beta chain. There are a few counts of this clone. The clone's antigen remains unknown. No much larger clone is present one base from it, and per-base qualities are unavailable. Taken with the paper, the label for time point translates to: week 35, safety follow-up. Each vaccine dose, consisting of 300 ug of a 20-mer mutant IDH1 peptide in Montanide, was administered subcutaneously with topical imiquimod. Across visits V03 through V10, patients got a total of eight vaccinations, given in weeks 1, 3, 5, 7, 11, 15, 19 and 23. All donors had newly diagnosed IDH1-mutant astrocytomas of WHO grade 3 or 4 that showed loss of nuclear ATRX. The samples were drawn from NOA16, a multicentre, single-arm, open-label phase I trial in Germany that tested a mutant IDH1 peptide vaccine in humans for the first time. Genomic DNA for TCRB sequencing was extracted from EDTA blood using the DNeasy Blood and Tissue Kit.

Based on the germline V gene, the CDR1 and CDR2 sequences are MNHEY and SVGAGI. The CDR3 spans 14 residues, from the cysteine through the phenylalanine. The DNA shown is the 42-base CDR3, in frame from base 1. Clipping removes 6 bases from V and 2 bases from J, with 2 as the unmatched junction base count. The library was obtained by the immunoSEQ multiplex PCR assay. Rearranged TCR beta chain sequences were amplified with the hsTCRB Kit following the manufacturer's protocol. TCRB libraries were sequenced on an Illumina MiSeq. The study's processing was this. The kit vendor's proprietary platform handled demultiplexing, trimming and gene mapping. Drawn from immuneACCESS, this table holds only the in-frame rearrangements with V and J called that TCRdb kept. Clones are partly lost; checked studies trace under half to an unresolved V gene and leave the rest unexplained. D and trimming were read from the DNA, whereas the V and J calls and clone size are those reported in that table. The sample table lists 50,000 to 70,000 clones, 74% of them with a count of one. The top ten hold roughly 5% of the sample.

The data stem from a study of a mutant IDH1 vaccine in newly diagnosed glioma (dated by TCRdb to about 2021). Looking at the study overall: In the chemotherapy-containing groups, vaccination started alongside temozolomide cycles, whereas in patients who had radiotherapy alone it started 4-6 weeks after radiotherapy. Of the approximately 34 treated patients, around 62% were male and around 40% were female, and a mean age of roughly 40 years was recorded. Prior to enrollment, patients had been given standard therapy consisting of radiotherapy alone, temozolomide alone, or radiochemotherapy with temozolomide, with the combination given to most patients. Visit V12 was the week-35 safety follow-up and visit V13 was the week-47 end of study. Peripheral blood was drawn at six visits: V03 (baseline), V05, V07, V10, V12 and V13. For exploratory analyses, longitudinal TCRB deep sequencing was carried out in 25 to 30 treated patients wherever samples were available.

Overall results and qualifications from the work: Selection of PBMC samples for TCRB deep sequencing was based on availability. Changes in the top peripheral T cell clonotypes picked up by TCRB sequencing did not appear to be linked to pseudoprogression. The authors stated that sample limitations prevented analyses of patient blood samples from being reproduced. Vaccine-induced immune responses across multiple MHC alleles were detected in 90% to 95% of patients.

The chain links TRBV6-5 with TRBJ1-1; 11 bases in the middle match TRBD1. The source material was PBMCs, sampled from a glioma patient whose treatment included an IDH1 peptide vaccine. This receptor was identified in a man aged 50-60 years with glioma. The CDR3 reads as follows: CASRGTGGNTEAFF. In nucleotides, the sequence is TGTGCCAGCAGGGGGACAGGGGGTAACACTGAAGCTTTCTTT.